This TCR beta chain was sequenced for a study of cytomegalovirus exposure and HLA in healthy donors. With respect to this clone: Its antigen is as yet unknown.

Germline trimming cut 4 bases from V and 2 bases from J; bases unmatched to any gene: 10. The CDR3 spans 17 residues. CDR1 and CDR2 (germline): SGHAT, FQNNGV. The PCR ran on 60 Vbeta and 13 Jbeta primers. Method: immunoSEQ multiplex PCR; TCRdb's copy keeps in-frame clones and lacks some. In the table there are around 140,000 clones, about 80% of which are singletons. Study-wide findings and caveats: TCR beta sequences reportedly predicted most subjects' HLA-A and HLA-B alleles accurately. The authors enumerated some 170 TCR beta chains as linked to cytomegalovirus. Rarity held for most TCR sequences, but there were some public TCRs that occurred in many donors.

Sequenced: PBMCs. V and J are TRBV11-2 and TRBJ2-7; 11 bases line up with TRBD2. This TCR was recovered from a female donor in good health and CMV-seronegative. The CDR3 here is CASSSHHSGRAAYEQYF. The DNA for the CDR3 is TGTGCCAGCAGCTCACACCATAGCGGGAGGGCCGCCTACGAGCAGTACTTC.